A single sample gave rise to the 13 T cell receptor beta chains below, sequenced in a study of T cells after yellow fever vaccination. TCRdb ran MiXCR on the 5' RACE reads and lists one entry per CDR3 protein. The repertoire has 100,000 to 150,000 distinct CDR3 sequences, approximately 7% of them found once; the top ten carry around 2.5%. The specimen comprised CD4+ T cells sorted from PBMCs, sampled more than 8 days after the first yellow fever vaccination. Receptor source: a man between 18 and 29 years old who received the YFV17D yellow fever vaccine.

This clonotype appeared many times. The V gene is TRBV7-2, the J gene TRBJ2-7; 10 nucleotides align to TRBD1. Germline V CDR1 and CDR2: SGHTA, FQGNSA. V shed 5 bases and J 4 bases; nucleotides not matched to a gene: 5. CDR3 length: 14 residues. Here the CDR3 reads CASSAGQGRYEQYF. As DNA, the CDR3 is TGTGCCAGCAGCGCGGGACAGGGGCGTTACGAGCAGTACTTC.

Ten or more counts support this clonotype. The chain employs TRBV27 and TRBJ1-1, with D unresolved. The length of the CDR3 is 12 residues. The ends were cut back, 4 bases at V and 11 bases at J, with 14 bases in the middle. CDR1 is MNHEY and CDR2 is SMNVEV in the germline V gene (reference sequence). As DNA, the CDR3 is TGTGCCAGCAGTTCCATCGGTAGATCGGCTTTCTTT. Its protein is CASSSIGRSAFF.

This clonotype was seen repeatedly, ten times or more. The V call is TRBV10-3, the J call TRBJ1-5, with D possibly being TRBD1 (5 bases). This CDR3 has 13 residues. Germline V gene lookup returns CDR1 ENHRY and CDR2 SYGVKD. V shed 6 bases and J shed 8 bases, with 14 bases lying between them. The CDR3 loop is CAIRSTALEPQHF. Written as DNA, the CDR3 is TGTGCCATCAGATCGACAGCCCTGGAGCCCCAGCATTTT.

Note on this clonotype: This sequence may be a read error, since a much larger clone differs from it by one base. The chain joins TRBV5-1 to TRBJ2-5; possibly TRBD2 for D (7 bases). Trimming removed 2 bases from V and 5 bases from J, with 13 bases in between. Germline V gene data show CDR1 as SGHRS and CDR2 as YFSETQ. The CDR3 loop spans 14 amino acids. CDR3 residues: CASSLGGVHETQYF. The DNA for the CDR3 is TGCGCCAGCAGCTTAGGGGGGGTCCACGAGACCCAGTACTTC.

The chain is built from TRBV4-3 and TRBJ2-3; 7 bases map to TRBD2. The V gene end was trimmed by 2 bases and the J gene end by 6 bases; junction bases not matched to a gene: 17. CDR1 and CDR2 from the germline V gene are LGHNA and YSLEER. The CDR3 loop spans 18 amino acids. CDR3 DNA: TGCGCCAGCAGCCAAAATATTGGAGGGACTATACTTGTGGATACGCAGTATTTT. It codes for CASSQNIGGTILVDTQYF.

This clonotype was found many times. This chain uses TRBV4-1 with TRBJ2-4; D is uncertain. The CDR3 consists of 16 residues. In germline, CDR1 is MGHRA, CDR2 YSYEKL. V was shortened by 0 bases and J by 1 base, with 10 bases between the two germline ends. This CDR3 reads CASSQEGLAAKNIQYF. The DNA of the CDR3 is TGCGCCAGCAGCCAAGAAGGGTTGGCTGCCAAAAACATTCAGTACTTC.

This clonotype appeared many times. The rearrangement joins TRBV30 to TRBJ1-3; D uncertain. Trimming cost V 0 bases and J 2 bases, with 11 bases left between them. The CDR3 covers 15 residues. Per the germline V gene, CDR1 is GTSNPN and CDR2 is SVGIG (reference sequence). The CDR3 DNA follows: TGTGCCTGGAGTGTAAAGGGAATGACTGGAAACACCATATATTTT. Encoded protein: CAWSVKGMTGNTIYF.

This clonotype occurred many times. This chain links TRBV6-5 with TRBJ1-5; D gene ambiguous. In germline, CDR1 is MNHEY, CDR2 SVGAGI. The V gene lost 6 bases and the J gene lost 2 bases, with 5 bases spanning the gap. The CDR3 is 12 amino acids. The CDR3 DNA follows: TGTGCCAGCAGGGCTGGCAATCAGCCCCAGCATTTT. Its protein product is CASRAGNQPQHF.

This clonotype was seen ten or more times. The V gene is TRBV4-1, the J gene TRBJ1-2; D possibly corresponds to TRBD1 (5 bases). V was pared by 4 bases and J by 2 bases, with 11 bases between. There are 14 residues in the CDR3. Per germline, CDR1 MGHRA and CDR2 YSYEKL. In DNA, the CDR3 is TGCGCCAGCAGCCGGGACGGGAGGAACTATGGCTACACCTTC. Its protein product is CASSRDGRNYGYTF.

J is TRBJ1-1 and V is TRBV12-3 or TRBV12-4; no clear D gene. V gave up 2 bases and J gave up 3 bases, with 7 bases separating them. The CDR3 sequence is 13 residues long. The CDR3 here is CASSLRVDTEAFF. In DNA, the CDR3 is TGTGCCAGCAGTTTACGCGTTGACACTGAAGCTTTCTTT.

Only a few counts were recorded for this clonotype. The genes are TRBV3-1 and TRBJ1-6, with D unclear. The germline V gene encodes CDR1 LGHDT and CDR2 YNNKEL (reference sequence). The CDR3 extends over 15 amino acids. The V and J ends lost 0 bases and 13 bases respectively, with 16 bases between them. CDR3 in DNA: TGTGCCAGCAGCCAAGATTCTGGTCTAGGTTCGCCCCTCCACTTT. It specifies CASSQDSGLGSPLHF.

This clonotype was observed at least ten times. V is TRBV2 and J is TRBJ2-1; D ambiguous. CDR1 is SNHLY and CDR2 is FYNNEI in the germline V gene. Trimming shortened V by 6 bases and J by 8 bases, and 14 bases separated the two germline ends. The CDR3 is made up of 13 amino acids. The CDR3 sequence is CASRPLGGHEQFF. CDR3 bases: TGTGCCAGCAGACCGTTGGGTGGCCATGAGCAGTTCTTC.

The V call is TRBV19, the J call TRBJ1-1; D is uncertain. The V end was cut by 11 bases, the J end by 9 bases, with 13 bases between. Per the germline V gene, CDR1 is LNHDA and CDR2 is SQIVND (reference sequence). The CDR3 extends over 10 amino acids. This CDR3 reads CAGCDFQAFF. For the CDR3, the DNA is TGTGCCGGGTGTGATTTTCAAGCTTTCTTT.